What follows are 29 T cell receptor beta chains derived from one specimen sequenced in a study of blood T cells in healthy people across ages. Primers used in a second PCR of about 7 to 12 cycles were a sample-barcoded 5' primer and a J-beta primer mix. Using its own MiXCR run on the 5' RACE reads, TCRdb lists one record per CDR3 protein. The sample includes about 800,000 distinct CDR3 sequences, 20% to 25% of them seen just once. The same specimen was also included in a second study, on T cells of mothers and their children.

Specimen: blood. Every receptor here comes from a boy younger than 18 in good health.

CDR3 region: CASSQSYYEQYF. The CDR3 DNA reads as TGTGCCAGCTCCCAGTCCTACTACGAGCAGTACTTC. The rearrangement uses TRBV28 and TRBJ2-7; D gene ambiguous. Germline lookup yields CDR1 MDHEN and CDR2 SYDVKM. CDR3 length: 12 residues. V was shortened by 8 bases and J by 3 bases, with 11 bases between the two germline ends. The variable domain in full, with the rest retrieved from reference TRBV28 and TRBJ2-7, is DVKVTQSSRYLVKRTGEKVFLECVQDMDHENMFWYRQDPGLGLRLIYFSYDVKMKEKGDIPEGYSVSREKKERFSLILESASTNQTSMYLCASSQSYYEQYFGPGTRLTVT.

The V and J genes are TRBV6-2 or TRBV6-3 and TRBJ2-6; D uncertain. The CDR3 length is 15 residues. Germline CDR1 reads MNHEY; CDR2 reads SVGEGT. V was clipped by 2 bases and J by 3 bases, with 8 bases between them. CDR3 loop: CASSYRALGANVLTF. The CDR3 nucleotides read TGTGCCAGCAGTTACAGGGCTCTTGGGGCCAACGTCCTGACTTTC.

In this sample, this clonotype turned up a few times. The chain recombines TRBV14 with TRBJ2-5, with unresolved D. V was trimmed by 0 bases and J by 1 base, leaving 9 bases between them. Germline loops: CDR1 SGHDN, CDR2 FVKESK. The CDR3 runs 15 residues. In DNA form, the CDR3 reads TGTGCCAGCAGCCAAGATCGGGCGACCCAAGAGACCCAGTACTTC. Protein: CASSQDRATQETQYF. Full variable domain (missing parts from reference TRBV14 and TRBJ2-5): EAGVTQFPSHSVIEKGQTVTLRCDPISGHDNLYWYRRVMGKEIKFLLHFVKESKQDESGMPNNRFLAERTGGTYSTLKVQPAELEDSGVYFCASSQDRATQETQYFGPGTRLLVL.

This clonotype showed up just a few times. The J gene is TRBJ2-2, the V gene TRBV9; weak D call: TRBD1 (6 bases). The germline gives CDR1 SGDLS, CDR2 YYNGEE. The CDR3 is made up of 15 amino acids. V lost 3 bases, J lost 0 bases, and 9 bases lay in between. CDR3 coding DNA: TGTGCCAGCAGCGCCAGGACAGCGAACACCGGGGAGCTGTTTTTT. Its translation: CASSARTANTGELFF.

The chain carries TRBV3-1 and TRBJ2-5; D is unclear. V lost 6 bases to trimming and J lost 3 bases, with 5 bases between them. From germline, CDR1 is LGHDT and CDR2 YNNKEL (reference sequence). CDR3 length: 11 residues. In DNA, the CDR3 is TGTGCCAGCAGGCTCGAAGAGACCCAGTACTTC. Amino acid sequence: CASRLEETQYF.

This clonotype was observed a few times. The rearrangement links TRBV15 to TRBJ1-4; 8 positions agree with TRBD1. V dropped 4 bases and J dropped 7; count of bases not matched to a gene: 8. The CDR3 is made up of 15 amino acids. Germline CDR1 is LNHNV and CDR2 is YYDKDF (reference sequence). As DNA, the CDR3 is TGTGCCACCAGCAAAGAAGGACAGGGTGGTGAAAAACTGTTTTTT. Its translation: CATSKEGQGGEKLFF.

The chain combines TRBV6-5 with TRBJ2-7; 7 bases match TRBD2. V was pared by 2 bases and J by 5 bases, with 18 bases of the junction left unmatched. The length of the CDR3 is 18 residues. The germline V gene encodes CDR1 MNHEY and CDR2 SVGAGI. CDR3 in amino acids: CASSYHSGEGPKFNEQYF. The CDR3 DNA is TGTGCCAGCAGTTACCACTCGGGGGAGGGACCAAAGTTTAACGAGCAGTACTTC.

V is TRBV6-2 or TRBV6-3 and J is TRBJ2-3, with no clear D. The CDR3 sequence is 14 residues long. CDR1 and CDR2 from the germline V gene are MNHEY and SVGEGT. Between the trimmed V and J ends, which lost 6 bases and 1 base, there was a span of 11 bases. CDR3 coding DNA: TGTGCCAGCAGCTTTGAGACCCGCACAGATACGCAGTATTTT. Translated, it gives CASSFETRTDTQYF.

This chain uses TRBV15 with TRBJ2-5; D remains unclear. There are 15 residues in the CDR3. The germline CDR1 and CDR2 sequences are LNHNV and YYDKDF (reference sequence). Trimming took off 3 bases at V and 3 bases at J, with 14 bases between the two ends. The CDR3, as DNA: TGTGCCACCAGCAGGGAGAACAGTGTCGAAGAGACCCAGTACTTC. Encoded protein: CATSRENSVEETQYF.

V is TRBV7-8 and J is TRBJ2-5, with 7 bases identical to TRBD1. Germline trimming cut 5 bases from V and 2 bases from J; bases unmatched to any gene: 14. CDR3 length: 17 amino acids. Germline CDR1 and CDR2: SGHVS and FQNEAQ. Here the CDR3 reads CASSRLDRERMQETQYF. As DNA, the CDR3 is TGTGCCAGCAGCCGACTTGACAGGGAAAGAATGCAAGAGACCCAGTACTTC.

This clonotype was seen at least ten times. The rearrangement uses TRBV11-1 and TRBJ2-1; 9 bases are shared with TRBD2. CDR1 SGHAT and CDR2 FQDESV come from the germline V gene (reference sequence). The ends lost 6 bases at V and 0 bases at J; junction bases unmatched: 6. The CDR3 runs 16 residues. Here the CDR3 DNA reads TGTGCCAGCAGTCCCACTAGCGGGTACTCCTACAATGAGCAGTTCTTC. This translates into CASSPTSGYSYNEQFF.

This clonotype appeared a few times. This chain links TRBV11-3 with TRBJ2-5, with D hard to call. Germline CDR1 SGHNT, CDR2 YENEEA. This CDR3 spans 14 amino acids. V lost 0 bases and J 3 bases, leaving 8 bases between the germline ends. CDR3 loop: CASSLDGSEETQYF. In nucleotides, the CDR3 is TGTGCCAGCAGCTTAGATGGGTCAGAAGAGACCCAGTACTTC. The complete variable domain, with remaining parts taken from reference TRBV11-3 and TRBJ2-5, reads EAGVVQSPRYKIIEKKQPVAFWCNPISGHNTLYWYLQNLGQGPELLIRYENEEAVDDSQLPKDRFSAERLKGVDSTLKIQPAELGDSAVYLCASSLDGSEETQYFGPGTRLLVL.

Only a few counts were recorded for this clonotype. This rearrangement joins TRBV10-2 to TRBJ2-5, with D unresolved. The last part of the DNA fits TRBJ2-1 better; the J call may be wrong. Per germline, CDR1 WSHSY and CDR2 SAAADI. The CDR3 consists of 17 residues. CDR3 region: CASSETPLVFPANEQFF. CDR3 DNA: TGCGCCAGCAGTGAGACCCCTCTTGTCTTTCCGGCGAATGAGCAGTTCTTC.

The chain uses TRBV19 and TRBJ2-7; D call uncertain. This CDR3 contains 15 residues. V lost 3 bases and J 4 bases, leaving 16 bases between the germline ends. Germline V CDR1 and CDR2: LNHDA, SQIVND (reference sequence). For the CDR3, the DNA is TGTGCCAGTAGTATTGGGGTCACTACAACGTACGAGCAGTACTTC. Protein sequence: CASSIGVTTTYEQYF.

This clonotype appeared a few times. This sequence joins TRBV7-2 and TRBJ2-1, with D tentatively TRBD2 (5 bases). The J call may be incorrect, as the DNA end agrees better with TRBJ2-5. The CDR3 has 13 residues. Germline CDR1 is SGHTA and CDR2 is FQGNSA. This chain's CDR3 is CASSRGIAETQYF. The DNA for the CDR3 is TGTGCCAGCAGCCGGGGTATTGCTGAGACCCAGTACTTC.

The chain uses TRBV7-9 and TRBJ2-5; D gene unclear. The J call may be in error: the DNA end matches TRBJ2-1 better. CDR1 SEHNR and CDR2 FQNEAQ come from the germline V gene (reference sequence). The CDR3 loop spans 15 amino acids. The CDR3: CASSLAHKLPNEQFF. The CDR3 coding sequence is TGTGCCAGCAGCTTAGCGCACAAGCTTCCTAATGAGCAGTTCTTC.

This clonotype was seen only a few times. The chain is built from TRBV7-9 and TRBJ1-2; D is unresolved. Between the trimmed V and J ends, which lost 5 bases and 6 bases, there was a span of 7 bases. Germline V lookup: CDR1 SEHNR, CDR2 FQNEAQ (reference sequence). The CDR3 runs to 11 residues. The CDR3 DNA reads TGTGCCAGCAGCCGCAGAGATGGCTACACCTTC. Translated, it gives CASSRRDGYTF.

This clonotype was counted between two and nine times. The chain uses TRBV10-3 and TRBJ1-5, with D possibly matching TRBD1 (6 bases). Germline V gives CDR1 ENHRY, CDR2 SYGVKD. V lost 5 bases and J lost 6, with 17 bases in between. The CDR3 is made up of 15 amino acids. Written as DNA, the CDR3 is TGTGCCATCAGTTCAGGGGACCAATCCACTCAGCCCCAGCATTTT. Amino acid sequence: CAISSGDQSTQPQHF.

V and J are TRBV12-3 or TRBV12-4 and TRBJ2-7; D unresolved. The CDR3 sequence is 13 residues long. The ends were cut back, 3 bases at V and 2 bases at J, with 8 bases in the middle. CDR3 residues: CASSLRRPYEQYF. The CDR3 region has the DNA TGTGCCAGCAGTTTGCGGCGTCCCTACGAGCAGTACTTC.

The CDR3 reads CASSFRQGTYGYTF. The CDR3 DNA reads TGTGCCAGCAGCTTTAGACAGGGTACCTATGGCTACACCTTC. The V call is TRBV13, the J call TRBJ1-2, with 7 positions matching TRBD1. In germline, CDR1 is PRHDT, CDR2 FYEKMQ (reference sequence). The V gene end was trimmed by 3 bases and the J gene end by 4 bases; junction bases not matched to a gene: 5. CDR3 length: 14 residues. The full variable domain, completed using reference TRBV13 and TRBJ1-2, is AAGVIQSPRHLIKEKRETATLKCYPIPRHDTVYWYQQGPGQDPQFLISFYEKMQSDKGSIPDRFSAQQFSDYHSELNMSSLELGDSALYFCASSFRQGTYGYTFGSGTRLTVV.

The V and J genes are TRBV29-1 and TRBJ1-3; D remains ambiguous. V was clipped by 5 bases and J by 0 bases, with 8 bases between them. Germline-derived CDR1 and CDR2 are SQVTM and ANQGSEA. There are 13 residues in the CDR3. CDR3 residues: CSVRESSGNTIYF. In nucleotides, the CDR3 is TGCAGCGTTCGGGAGAGCTCTGGAAACACCATATATTTT.

This clonotype has a handful of counts. Given a much more abundant clone one base away, this may be a read error. The J gene is TRBJ2-1, the V gene TRBV10-3, with no clear D. The DNA end favors TRBJ2-7, so the J call may be wrong. The CDR3 contains 11 residues. Germline CDR1 reads ENHRY; CDR2 reads SYGVKD. Here the CDR3 reads CAISSSYEQYF. CDR3 nucleotides: TGTGCCATCAGCTCCTCCTACGAGCAGTACTTC.

This clonotype occurred a few times. In DNA form, the CDR3 reads TGTGCCAGCAGCTTAGAAGGGTTCTACAATGAGCAGTTCTTC. This gives the protein CASSLEGFYNEQFF. The V call is TRBV11-2, the J call TRBJ2-1, with D unresolved. The germline gives CDR1 SGHAT, CDR2 FQNNGV. V lost 0 bases to trimming and J lost 3 bases, with 6 bases between them. The CDR3 has 14 amino acids.

This clonotype was counted only a few times. The chain combines TRBV6-5 with TRBJ2-5, with D possibly being TRBD2 (6 bases). The CDR3 loop spans 13 amino acids. Germline assignment: CDR1 MNHEY and CDR2 SVGAGI. Trimming removed 3 bases from V and 4 bases from J, with 9 bases in between. CDR3 in amino acids: CASSYAGPETQYF. The CDR3, as DNA: TGTGCCAGCAGTTATGCGGGGCCAGAGACCCAGTACTTC.

The chain is built from TRBV5-5 and TRBJ1-5; D is ambiguous. The V gene's germline CDR1 is SGHKS and CDR2 YYEKEE (reference sequence). Trimming took 4 bases from V and 1 from J, leaving 15 bases between them. The CDR3 runs 16 residues. CDR3 amino acids: CASSPSDAWSNQPQHF. The CDR3 region has the DNA TGTGCCAGCAGCCCATCGGACGCCTGGAGCAATCAGCCCCAGCATTTT.

The chain uses TRBV7-9 and TRBJ1-4, with D possibly TRBD1 on 6 matching bases. Germline V gene lookup returns CDR1 SEHNR and CDR2 FQNEAQ (reference sequence). The V end was cut by 2 bases, the J end by 8 bases, with 18 bases between. CDR3 length: 16 residues. The CDR3 nucleotides read TGTGCCAGCAGCTTAAGTGTCGGCAGGGGAGGCGAAAAACTGTTTTTT. This codes for CASSLSVGRGGEKLFF.

The chain joins TRBV19 to TRBJ2-1; D call uncertain. CDR1 is LNHDA, CDR2 SQIVND, per germline (reference sequence). The CDR3 extends over 16 amino acids. Trimming took off 5 bases at V and 0 bases at J, with 14 bases between the two ends. The CDR3 protein is CASSATTSSSYNEQFF. As DNA, the CDR3 is TGTGCCAGTAGTGCCACTACCTCAAGCTCCTACAATGAGCAGTTCTTC.

V usage is TRBV20-1 and J usage is TRBJ2-3; tentatively, D is TRBD1 or TRBD2 (5 bases each). CDR1 is DFQATT, CDR2 SNEGSKA, per germline (reference sequence). V lost 6 bases and J 2 bases, leaving 9 bases between the germline ends. This CDR3 is 12 amino acids long. The CDR3 is CSALGTTDTQYF. The CDR3 nucleotides read TGCAGTGCCTTAGGGACCACAGATACGCAGTATTTT.

This clonotype showed up just a few times. V gene TRBV20-1 combines with J gene TRBJ2-5; possibly TRBD1 for D (6 bases). The tail of the sequence fits TRBJ2-7 better, so the J call may be wrong. This CDR3 spans 15 amino acids. Per germline, CDR1 DFQATT and CDR2 SNEGSKA (reference sequence). The DNA of the CDR3 is TGCAGTGCGCGATCAGAGACAGGTTTCTCCTACGAGCAGTACTTC. Its protein is CSARSETGFSYEQYF.